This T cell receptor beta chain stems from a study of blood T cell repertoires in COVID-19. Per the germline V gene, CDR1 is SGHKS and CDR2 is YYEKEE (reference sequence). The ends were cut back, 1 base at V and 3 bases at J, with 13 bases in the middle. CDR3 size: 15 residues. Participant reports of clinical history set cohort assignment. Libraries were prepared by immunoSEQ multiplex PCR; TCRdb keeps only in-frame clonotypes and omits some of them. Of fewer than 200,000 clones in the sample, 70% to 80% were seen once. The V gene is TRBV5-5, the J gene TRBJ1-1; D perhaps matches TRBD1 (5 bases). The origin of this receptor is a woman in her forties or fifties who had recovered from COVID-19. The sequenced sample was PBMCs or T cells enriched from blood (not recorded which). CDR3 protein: CASSLWGRGDTEAFF. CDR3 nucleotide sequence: TGTGCCAGCAGCTTGTGGGGCCGAGGAGACACTGAAGCTTTCTTT.